This T cell receptor (beta chain) derives from a study of shared clonotypes between healthy human individuals. At the level of the study: The people who gave samples were a couple of women and a few men aged 18 to 49.

From CD4+ cells came CD45RA+ naive and CD45RA-negative memory subsets. Trimming cost V 5 bases and J 2 bases; bases outside gene matches: 8. The CDR3 has 15 residues. The germline V gene encodes CDR1 MNHEY and CDR2 SVGAGI. To note about this clone: No antigen is known for it.

Study-wide results and caveats: In several donors, about 5% of naive CD4 clonotypes appeared in common.

Using 200 ng DNA, some 30,000 T cell genomes, the sorted-subset replicate PCRs were run. TCRdb's copy holds only in-frame clones and misses some; the assay was immunoSEQ multiplex PCR. The sample lists about 1 million clones, about 80% seen once, with approximately 1.5% in the top ten. The chain links TRBV6-5 to TRBJ1-1; 7 bases match TRBD1. The receptor was isolated from a man between 18 and 29 years old in good health. The sequenced material came from memory CD4+ T cells sorted from blood. The subset here: CD45RA-negative fraction. The CDR3: CASSLTDRHNTEAFF. CDR3 sequence (DNA): TGTGCCAGCAGTCTTACGGACAGGCATAACACTGAAGCTTTCTTT.